This entry features one T cell receptor beta chain sequence. In germline, CDR1 is MGHRA, CDR2 YSYEKL. After removal of 2 bases from V and 2 bases from J, the junction contained 2 bases not matched to a gene. The CDR3 spans 14 residues. Assay: immunoSEQ multiplex PCR; the TCRdb copy retains only in-frame clones and omits some. Found here are about 160,000 clones, more than 65% of them singletons; the top ten hold around 8%. This record comes from a study of blood T cell repertoires in COVID-19. The sequenced sample consisted of peripheral blood. The sequence derives from a woman aged 55-75 years with COVID-19, enrolled during active disease. This chain joins TRBV4-1 and TRBJ1-2, with 7 bases that match TRBD1. The CDR3 loop is CASSQSTGNYGYTF. The CDR3 DNA is TGCGCCAGCAGCCAATCGACAGGGAACTATGGCTACACCTTC.